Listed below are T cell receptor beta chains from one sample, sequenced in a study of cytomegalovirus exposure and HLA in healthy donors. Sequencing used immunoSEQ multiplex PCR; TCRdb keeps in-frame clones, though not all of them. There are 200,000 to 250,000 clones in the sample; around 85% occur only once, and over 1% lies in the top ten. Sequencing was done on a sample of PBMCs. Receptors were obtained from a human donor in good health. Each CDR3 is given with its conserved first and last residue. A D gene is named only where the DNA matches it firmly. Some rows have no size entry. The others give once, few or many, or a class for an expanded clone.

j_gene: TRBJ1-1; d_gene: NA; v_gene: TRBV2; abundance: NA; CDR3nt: TGTGCCAGCAGGTATGAGCAGGGGAACACTGAAGCTTTCTTT; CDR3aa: CASRYEQGNTEAFF
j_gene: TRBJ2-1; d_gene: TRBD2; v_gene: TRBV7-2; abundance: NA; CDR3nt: TGTGCCAGCAGCTCGGGACTAGCGGGAGCCCAGTACAATGAGCAGTTCTTC; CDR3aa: CASSSGLAGAQYNEQFF
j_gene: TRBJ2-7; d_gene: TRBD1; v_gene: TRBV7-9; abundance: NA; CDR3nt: TGTTCCAGCAGCTCAGGACAGGGGCATAAGATCTACGAGCAGTACTTC; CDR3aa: CSSSSGQGHKIYEQYF
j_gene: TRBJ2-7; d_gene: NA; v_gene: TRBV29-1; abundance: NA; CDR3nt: TGCAGCGTTGTAACACAGGGTATCGGGGACGAGCAGTACTTC; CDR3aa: CSVVTQGIGDEQYF
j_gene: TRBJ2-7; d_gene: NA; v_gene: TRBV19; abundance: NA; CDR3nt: TGTGCCACCGGGCGGGCGGCTACGCCCTACGAGCAGTACTTC; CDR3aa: CATGRAATPYEQYF
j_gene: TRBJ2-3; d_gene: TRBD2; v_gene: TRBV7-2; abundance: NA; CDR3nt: TGTGCCAGCAGCTTGGGACTAGCGGGACCCACAGATACGCAGTATTTT; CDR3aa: CASSLGLAGPTDTQYF
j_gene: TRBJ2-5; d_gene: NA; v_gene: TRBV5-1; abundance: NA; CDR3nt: TGCGCCAGCAGCTTGGCGGGGTACCAAGAGACCCAGTACTTC; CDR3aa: CASSLAGYQETQYF
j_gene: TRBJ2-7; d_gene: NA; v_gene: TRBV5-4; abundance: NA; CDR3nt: TGTGCCAGCAGCTTGGAGAGGGCGCAACCCTCCTACGAGCAGTACTTC; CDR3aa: CASSLERAQPSYEQYF
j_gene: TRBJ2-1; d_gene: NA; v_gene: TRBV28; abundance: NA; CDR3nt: TGTGCCAGCAGTTTAGGGGGGGGGCGGGGTAATGAGCAGTTCTTC; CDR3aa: CASSLGGGRGNEQFF
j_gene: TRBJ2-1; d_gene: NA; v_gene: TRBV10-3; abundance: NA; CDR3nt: TGTGCCATCAGCTCAACTAGCAGCAATGAGCAGTTCTTC; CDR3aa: CAISSTSSNEQFF
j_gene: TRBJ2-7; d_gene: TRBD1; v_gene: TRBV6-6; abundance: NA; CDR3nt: TGTGCCAGCAGTCTGGGACAGGGTGTCGACGAGCAGTACTTC; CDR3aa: CASSLGQGVDEQYF
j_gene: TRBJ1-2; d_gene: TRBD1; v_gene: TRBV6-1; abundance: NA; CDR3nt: TGTGCCAGCAGAGCCGACAGGGTGAGGGGATATGGCTACACCTTC; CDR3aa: CASRADRVRGYGYTF
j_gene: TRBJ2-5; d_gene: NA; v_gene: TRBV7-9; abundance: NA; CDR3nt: TGTGCCAGCAGTTCATTTCGAAGGGGAGAGACCCAGTACTTC; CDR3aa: CASSSFRRGETQYF
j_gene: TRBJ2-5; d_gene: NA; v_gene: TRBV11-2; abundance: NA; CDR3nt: TGTGCCAGCAGCTCCCAACTAGAAGAGACCCAGTACTTC; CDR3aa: CASSSQLEETQYF
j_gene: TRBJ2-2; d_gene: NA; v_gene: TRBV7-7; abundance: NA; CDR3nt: TGTGCTAGCAGCCTAAGGACAGGGAGGGGCACCGGGGAGCTGTTTTTT; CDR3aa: CASSLRTGRGTGELFF
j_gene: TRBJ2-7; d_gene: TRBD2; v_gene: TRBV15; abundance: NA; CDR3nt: TGTGCCACCAGCAGAGATAGCGGGAGGGGGTACGAGCAGTACTTC; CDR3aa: CATSRDSGRGYEQYF
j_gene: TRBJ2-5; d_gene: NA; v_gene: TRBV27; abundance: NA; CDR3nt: TGTGCCAGCAGCTTCACTCGGCAAGAGACCCAGTACTTC; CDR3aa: CASSFTRQETQYF
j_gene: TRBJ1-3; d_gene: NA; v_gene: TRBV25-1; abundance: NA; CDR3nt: TGTGCCAGCAGTGAATACCTAATGGAGGGCCCCTCTGGAAACACCATATATTTT; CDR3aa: CASSEYLMEGPSGNTIYF
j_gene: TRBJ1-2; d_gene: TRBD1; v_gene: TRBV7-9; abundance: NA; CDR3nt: TGTGCCAGCAGCCTTGGACAGGGGGGCCAAGCCAACTATGGCTACACCTTC; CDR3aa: CASSLGQGGQANYGYTF
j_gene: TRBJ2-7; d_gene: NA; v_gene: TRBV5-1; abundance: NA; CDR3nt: TGCGCCAGCAGCAGTATACGGGAGATCGGAGGCGAGCAGTACTTC; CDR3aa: CASSSIREIGGEQYF
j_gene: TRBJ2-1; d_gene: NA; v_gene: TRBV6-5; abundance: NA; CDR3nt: TGTGCCAGCAGCCGGAGCGGAGATGAGCAGTTCTTC; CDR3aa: CASSRSGDEQFF
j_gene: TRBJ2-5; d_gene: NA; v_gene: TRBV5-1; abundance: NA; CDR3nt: TGCGCCAGCAGACGGGACACCTTTCGAGGAACAGAGACCCAGTACTTC; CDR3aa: CASRRDTFRGTETQYF
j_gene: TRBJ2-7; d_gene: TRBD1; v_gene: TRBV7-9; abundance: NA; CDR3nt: TGTGCCAGCAGCTGGGGACAGGATCCTAGCTACGAGCAGTACTTC; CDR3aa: CASSWGQDPSYEQYF
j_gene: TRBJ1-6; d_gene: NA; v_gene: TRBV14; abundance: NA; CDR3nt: TGTGCCAGCAGCCGTGGCGGCGATTCACCCCTCCACTTT; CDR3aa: CASSRGGDSPLHF
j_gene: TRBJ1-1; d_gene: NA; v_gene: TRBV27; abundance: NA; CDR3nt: TGTGCCAGCAGTCCACAGGGTTGGAACACTGAAGCTTTCTTT; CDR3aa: CASSPQGWNTEAFF
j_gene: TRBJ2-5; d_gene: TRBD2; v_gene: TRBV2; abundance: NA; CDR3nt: TGTGCCAGCAGTGACGGGACTAGCGGGCCGGGAGTTGTGGAGACCCAGTACTTC; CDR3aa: CASSDGTSGPGVVETQYF
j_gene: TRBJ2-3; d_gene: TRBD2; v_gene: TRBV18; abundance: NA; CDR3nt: TGTGCCAGCTCACCACCTAGCGGGAGCACAGATACGCAGTATTTT; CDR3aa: CASSPPSGSTDTQYF
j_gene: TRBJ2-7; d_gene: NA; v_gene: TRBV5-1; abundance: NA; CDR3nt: TGCGCCAGCAGCTTGGAAGGCGGGAAATTCGAGCAGTACTTC; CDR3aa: CASSLEGGKFEQYF
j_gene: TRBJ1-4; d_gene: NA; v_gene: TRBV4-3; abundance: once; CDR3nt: TGCGCCAGCAGCCAAGGGGGGGGCAGCCATTTCCCCACTAATGAAAAACTGTTTTTT; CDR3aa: CASSQGGGSHFPTNEKLFF
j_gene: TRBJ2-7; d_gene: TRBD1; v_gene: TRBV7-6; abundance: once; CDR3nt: TGTGCCAGCAGCTTAAATTCGGGACAGGGCGGGTACGAGCAGTACTTC; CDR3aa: CASSLNSGQGGYEQYF
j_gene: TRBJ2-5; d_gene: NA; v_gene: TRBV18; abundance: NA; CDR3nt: TGTGCCAGCTCACCAGCGGAACTCCAAGAGACCCAGTACTTC; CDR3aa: CASSPAELQETQYF
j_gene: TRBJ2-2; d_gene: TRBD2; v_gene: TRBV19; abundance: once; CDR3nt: TGTGCCAGTAGGAGCGGGAGGGCCCCCGGGGAGCTGTTTTTT; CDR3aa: CASRSGRAPGELFF
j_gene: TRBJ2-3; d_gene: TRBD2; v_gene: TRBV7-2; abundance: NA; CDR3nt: TGTGCCAGCAGCTTAGCCGAACTAGCGGGGAGACCGCCCTATTTT; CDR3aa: CASSLAELAGRPPYF
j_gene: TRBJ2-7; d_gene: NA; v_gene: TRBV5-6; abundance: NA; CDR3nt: TGTGCCAGCAGCGGGAGCTCCTACGAGCAGTACTTC; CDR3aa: CASSGSSYEQYF
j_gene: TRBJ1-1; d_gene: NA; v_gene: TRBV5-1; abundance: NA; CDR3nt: TGCGCCAGCAGCCAGACAGGAGACATGAACACTGAAGCTTTCTTT; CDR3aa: CASSQTGDMNTEAFF
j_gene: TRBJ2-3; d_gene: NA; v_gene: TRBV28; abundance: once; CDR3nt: TGTGCCAGCAGAACCTCCGGGACTGGGGCAGATACGCAGTATTTT; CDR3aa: CASRTSGTGADTQYF
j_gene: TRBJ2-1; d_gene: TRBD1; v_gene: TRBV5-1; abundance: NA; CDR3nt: TGCGCCAGCAGCTTGGGGACAGGGTCCTACAATGAGCAGTTCTTC; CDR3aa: CASSLGTGSYNEQFF
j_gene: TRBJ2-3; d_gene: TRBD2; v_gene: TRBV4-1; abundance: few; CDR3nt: TGCGCCAGCAGCCAAGGAAATCTCTTCGGGGCGGGGGAGCAAGATACGCAGTATTTT; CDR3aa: CASSQGNLFGAGEQDTQYF
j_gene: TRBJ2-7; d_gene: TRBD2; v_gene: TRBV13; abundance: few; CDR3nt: TGTGCCAGCAGCGCCGGGGGGAGCGGGAGGAACTACGAGCAGTACTTC; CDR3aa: CASSAGGSGRNYEQYF
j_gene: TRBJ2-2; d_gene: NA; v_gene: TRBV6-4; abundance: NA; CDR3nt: TGTGCCAGCAGTGTAGCCTACGACAGTCCCGGGGAGCTGTTTTTT; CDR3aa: CASSVAYDSPGELFF
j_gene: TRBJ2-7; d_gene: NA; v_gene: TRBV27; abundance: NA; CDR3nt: TGTGCCAGCAGCCCAAACCGGGACACGTCCTACGAGCGGTACTTC; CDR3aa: CASSPNRDTSYERYF
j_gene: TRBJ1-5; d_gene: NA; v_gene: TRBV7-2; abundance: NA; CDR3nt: TGTGCCAGCAGCTTAGGGGGTGGGGACTCCCAGCATTTT; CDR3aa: CASSLGGGDSQHF
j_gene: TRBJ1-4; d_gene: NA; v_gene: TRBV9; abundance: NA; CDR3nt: TGTGCCAGCAGCGTAGACGGGGGTCGCGTGTTTTTT; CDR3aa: CASSVDGGRVFF
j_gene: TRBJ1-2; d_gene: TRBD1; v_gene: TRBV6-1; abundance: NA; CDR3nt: TGTGCCAGCAGTGAGACAGGGCTGCACGGCTACACCTTC; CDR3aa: CASSETGLHGYTF
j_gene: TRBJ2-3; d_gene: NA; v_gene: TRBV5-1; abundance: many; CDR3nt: TGCGCCAGCAGCTATTACCGGGACTTTACGGAGGGAGATACGCAGTATTTT; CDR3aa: CASSYYRDFTEGDTQYF
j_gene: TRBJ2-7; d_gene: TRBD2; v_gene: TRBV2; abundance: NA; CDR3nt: TGTGCCAGCAGTGCTAGCGGGAGCCCCTCCTACGAGCAGTACTTC; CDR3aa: CASSASGSPSYEQYF
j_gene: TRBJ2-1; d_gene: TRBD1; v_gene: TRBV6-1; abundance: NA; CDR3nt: TGTGCCAGCGGCCTGCGGGACAGGGGCTACAATGAGCAGTTCTTC; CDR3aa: CASGLRDRGYNEQFF
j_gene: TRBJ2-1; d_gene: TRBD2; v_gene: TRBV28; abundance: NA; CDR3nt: TGTGCCAGCAGTTTACGGACTAGCGGGAGGAACAATGAGCAGTTCTTC; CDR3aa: CASSLRTSGRNNEQFF